The sample holds many counts of the clone carrying this T cell receptor beta chain. The antigen is unknown. J was trimmed by 6 bases and V by 3 bases; bases with no gene match: 4. The length of the CDR3 is 15 residues. Per germline, CDR1 MNHNS and CDR2 SASEGT. Library construction for TCR beta used iRepertoire HTBI primers and Arm-PCR of CDR3 regions. TCRdb re-derived calls from the multiplex PCR reads in MiXCR, one entry per CDR3 protein. The sample consists of about 350,000 distinct CDR3 sequences, about a sixth of them appearing once. Described time point: newly diagnosed GD, antithyroid drugs for less than 3 months. Construction of the TCR library relied on RNA isolated from PBMCs. These data originate in a study of regulatory T cells in long-lasting Graves disease. Points from the study as a whole: Researchers examined only peripheral blood and not thyroid tissue.

In addition, the sample was reused for a study of T cells in Graves' hyperthyroidism and ophthalmopathy. As reported in that work: Blood samples included most of the expanded thyroid clonotypes exceeding 0.001.

The sequencing used peripheral blood mononuclear cells (PBMCs), collected at new diagnosis, from a patient treated with antithyroid drugs. The J gene is TRBJ1-6, the V gene TRBV6-1, with 8 bases identical to TRBD1. This sequence was found in a woman between 18 and 29 years old with Graves disease. The DNA of the CDR3 is TGTGCCAGCAGTGATGGACAGGGTGTTAATTCACCCCTCCACTTT. Amino acid sequence: CASSDGQGVNSPLHF.